The 13 T cell receptor beta chains in this list originate from one sample, sequenced in a study of blood T cell repertoires in COVID-19. TCRdb's table, derived via immunoSEQ multiplex PCR, lists solely in-frame clones and lacks some. Here the sample spans 90,000 to 120,000 clones, 65% to 80% being singletons. Sequencing was carried out using peripheral blood. These receptors were collected from a woman aged 40 to 55 with acute or convalescent COVID-19.

This clone was recorded a few times. V usage is TRBV6-1 and J usage is TRBJ1-2; 10 nucleotides align to TRBD1. The J segment lost 4 bases and the V segment lost 3 bases, leaving 5 bases of the junction unmatched. Per germline, CDR1 MNHNS and CDR2 SASEGT. The CDR3 length is 15 residues. CDR3 coding DNA: TGTGCCAGCAGTGACAGGGACAGGGGCACCTATGGCTACACCTTC. Translated: CASSDRDRGTYGYTF.

A few counts support this clone. The CDR3 loop reads CASRAGTGESMSQHF. The CDR3 DNA reads as TGTGCCAGCAGGGCCGGGACAGGTGAAAGTATGTCCCAGCATTTT. The rearrangement uses TRBV6-5 and TRBJ1-5; TRBD1 matches 8 bases. Germline CDR1 is MNHEY and CDR2 is SVGAGI. This CDR3 is built from 15 residues. The trim removed 6 bases at V and 11 bases at J, leaving 15 bases unmatched.

The rearrangement links TRBV10-3 to TRBJ1-6; 9 bases are shared with TRBD1. The CDR3 is 13 amino acids. Germline V gene lookup returns CDR1 ENHRY and CDR2 SYGVKD. The V segment lost 6 bases and the J segment 9 bases; nucleotides outside the gene matches: 3. The DNA of the CDR3 is TGTGCCATCAGAGGGACAGGGATTTCACCCCTCCACTTT. It is translated as CAIRGTGISPLHF.

V gene TRBV5-1 combines with J gene TRBJ1-4; TRBD1 matches 7 bases. V was pared by 1 base and J by 5 bases, with 8 bases of the junction left unmatched. CDR1 and CDR2 from the germline V gene are SGHRS and YFSETQ. CDR3 length equals 16 residues. The CDR3: CASSLSGGQSNEKLFF. CDR3 sequence (DNA): TGCGCCAGCAGCTTGTCCGGGGGACAGTCGAATGAAAAACTGTTTTTT.

The CDR3 is CASSRLSGGAGNEQFF. DNA for the CDR3: TGTGCCAGCAGTCGGCTTAGCGGGGGGGCGGGAAATGAGCAGTTCTTC. The gene calls are TRBV2 and TRBJ2-1; 11 bases line up with TRBD2. The germline CDR1 and CDR2 sequences are SNHLY and FYNNEI. J gave up 7 bases and V 5 bases, and 10 bases lay outside the gene matches. CDR3 size: 16 residues. The full variable domain, its missing parts supplied by reference TRBV2 and TRBJ2-1, is EPEVTQTPSHQVTQMGQEVILRCVPISNHLYFYWYRQILGQKVEFLVSFYNNEISEKSEIFDDQFSVERPDGSNFTLKIRSTKLEDSAMYFCASSRLSGGAGNEQFFGPGTRLTVL.

A word on this clone: An end of the junction differs from the germline gene, which may be a read error. The chain combines TRBV5-1 with TRBJ1-1; D is uncertain. Germline assignment: CDR1 SGHRS and CDR2 YFSETQ. The CDR3 loop spans 14 amino acids. The CDR3: CASTLEGMYSEAFF. The CDR3 nucleotides are TGCGCCAGCACCTTGGAAGGTATGTACAGCGAAGCTTTCTTT.

The gene calls are TRBV18 and TRBJ2-5, with unresolved D. V was trimmed by 3 bases and J by 3 bases, leaving 11 bases between them. The CDR3 is 14 residues long. CDR1 is KGHSH, CDR2 LQKENI, per germline. This chain's CDR3 is CASSPPARKETQYF. CDR3 DNA: TGTGCCAGCTCACCCCCAGCGAGAAAAGAGACCCAGTACTTC. Full variable domain (outside the CDR3, taken from reference TRBV18 and TRBJ2-5): NAGVMQNPRHLVRRRGQEARLRCSPMKGHSHVYWYRQLPEEGLKFMVYLQKENIIDESGMPKERFSAEFPKEGPSILRIQQVVRGDSAAYFCASSPPARKETQYFGPGTRLLVL.

The V and J genes are TRBV12-5 and TRBJ2-5, with 8 bases matching TRBD2. This CDR3 is 14 amino acids long. The germline V gene encodes CDR1 LGHNT and CDR2 FRNRAP. The ends lost 1 base at V and 4 bases at J; junction bases unmatched: 2. In nucleotides, the CDR3 is TGTGCTAGTGGTTTGGGGCTAGCGGGAGAGACCCAGTACTTC. Translating it yields CASGLGLAGETQYF.

The rearrangement uses TRBV10-3 and TRBJ2-3; TRBD2 might be the D (6 bases). The V end was cut by 11 bases, the J end by 2 bases, with 17 bases between. Germline V gives CDR1 ENHRY, CDR2 SYGVKD. The CDR3 extends over 14 amino acids. CDR3 in amino acids: CAVTPGLSTDTQYF. The CDR3 DNA follows: TGTGCCGTCACACCGGGACTCTCCACAGATACGCAGTATTTT.

This clone appeared a few times. V usage is TRBV5-5 and J usage is TRBJ2-1; TRBD2 aligns across 7 bases. Per germline, CDR1 SGHKS and CDR2 YYEKEE (reference sequence). V dropped 4 bases and J dropped 1; count of bases not matched to a gene: 5. The CDR3 spans 15 residues. CDR3: CASSTSGESYNEQFF. Written as DNA, the CDR3 is TGTGCCAGCAGCACCAGCGGGGAATCCTACAATGAGCAGTTCTTC.

This rearrangement joins TRBV15 to TRBJ1-4; 11 bases are shared with TRBD1. The ends lost 5 bases at V and 7 bases at J; junction bases unmatched: 3. From germline, CDR1 is LNHNV and CDR2 YYDKDF (reference sequence). This CDR3 comprises 14 residues. CDR3 DNA: TGTGCCACCAGCCCAGGGACAGGGGGTGAAAAACTGTTTTTT. Translating it yields CATSPGTGGEKLFF.

This clone was observed once. This rearrangement joins TRBV28 to TRBJ2-2; TRBD2 aligns across 12 bases. Germline CDR1 and CDR2: MDHEN and SYDVKM. With 5 bases clipped from V and 3 bases from J, the junction kept 1 base outside the gene matches. This CDR3 has 15 residues. Here the CDR3 reads CASSLAGGHTGELFF. The CDR3 region has the DNA TGTGCCAGCAGTCTAGCGGGGGGGCACACCGGGGAGCTGTTTTTT.

This clone was counted a few times. CDR3 sequence reads: CASSPYREVSTDTQYF. As DNA, the CDR3 is TGTGCCAGCAGCCCCTACAGGGAAGTTAGCACAGATACGCAGTATTTT. The rearrangement links TRBV7-9 to TRBJ2-3; possible D gene TRBD1, 6 bases. Trimming left V 5 bases short and J 0 bases short, with 15 bases between. This CDR3 is built from 16 residues. CDR1 and CDR2 (germline): SEHNR, FQNEAQ (reference sequence).